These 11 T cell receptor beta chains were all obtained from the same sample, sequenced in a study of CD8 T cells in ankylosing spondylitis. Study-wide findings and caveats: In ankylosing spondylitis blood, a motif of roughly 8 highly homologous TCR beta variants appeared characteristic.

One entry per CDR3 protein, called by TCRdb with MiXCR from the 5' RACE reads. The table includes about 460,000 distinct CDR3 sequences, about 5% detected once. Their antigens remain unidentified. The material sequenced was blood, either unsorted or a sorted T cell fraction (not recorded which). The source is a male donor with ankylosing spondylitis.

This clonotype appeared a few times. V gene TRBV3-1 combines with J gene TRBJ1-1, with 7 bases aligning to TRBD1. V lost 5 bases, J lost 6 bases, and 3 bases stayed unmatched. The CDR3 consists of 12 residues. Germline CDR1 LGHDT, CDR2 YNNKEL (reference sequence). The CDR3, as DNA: TGTGCCAGCAGCAACAGGGGACCTGAAGCTTTCTTT. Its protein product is CASSNRGPEAFF.

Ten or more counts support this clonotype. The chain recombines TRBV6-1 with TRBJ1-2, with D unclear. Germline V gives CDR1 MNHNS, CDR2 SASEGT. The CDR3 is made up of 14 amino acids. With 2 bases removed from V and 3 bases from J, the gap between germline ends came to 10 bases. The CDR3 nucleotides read TGTGCCAGCAGTGAAATGGCGCCGTACTATGGCTACACCTTC. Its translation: CASSEMAPYYGYTF.

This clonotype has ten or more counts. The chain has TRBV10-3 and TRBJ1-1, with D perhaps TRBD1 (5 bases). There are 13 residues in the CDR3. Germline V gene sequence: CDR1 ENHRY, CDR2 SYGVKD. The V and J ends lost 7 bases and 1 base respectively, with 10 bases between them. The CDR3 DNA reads TGTGCCATCAAGGGACGGGAGAACACTGAAGCTTTCTTT. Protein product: CAIKGRENTEAFF.

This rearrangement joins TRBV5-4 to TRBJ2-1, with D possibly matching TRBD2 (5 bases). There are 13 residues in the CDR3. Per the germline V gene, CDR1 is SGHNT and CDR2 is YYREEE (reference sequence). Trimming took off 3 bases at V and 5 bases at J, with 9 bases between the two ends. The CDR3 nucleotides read TGTGCCAGCAGCTGGAGGAGTAACAATGAGCAGTTCTTC. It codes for CASSWRSNNEQFF.

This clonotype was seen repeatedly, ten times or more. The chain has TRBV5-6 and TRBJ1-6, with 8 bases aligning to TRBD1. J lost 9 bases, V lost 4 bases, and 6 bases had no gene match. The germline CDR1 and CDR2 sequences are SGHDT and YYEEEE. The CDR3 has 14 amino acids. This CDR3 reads CASSRRGLISPLHF. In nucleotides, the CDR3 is TGTGCCAGCAGCCGCAGGGGGCTGATTTCACCCCTCCACTTT.

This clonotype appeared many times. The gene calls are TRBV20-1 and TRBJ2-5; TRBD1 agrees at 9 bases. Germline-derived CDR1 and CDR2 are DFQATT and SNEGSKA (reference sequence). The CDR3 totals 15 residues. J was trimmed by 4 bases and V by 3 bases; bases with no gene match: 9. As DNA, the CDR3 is TGCAGTGCTAGGACCGGGACAGGGCCCTTAGAGACCCAGTACTTC. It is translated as CSARTGTGPLETQYF.

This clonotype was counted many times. The CDR3 bases are TGTGCCAGCTCACCTGGACAGAGCTCCTACAATGAGCAGTTCTTC. This gives the protein CASSPGQSSYNEQFF. V usage is TRBV18 and J usage is TRBJ2-1; possibly TRBD1 for D (6 bases). Trimming took off 3 bases at V and 0 bases at J, with 9 bases between the two ends. This CDR3 has 15 residues. Per the germline V gene, CDR1 is KGHSH and CDR2 is LQKENI.

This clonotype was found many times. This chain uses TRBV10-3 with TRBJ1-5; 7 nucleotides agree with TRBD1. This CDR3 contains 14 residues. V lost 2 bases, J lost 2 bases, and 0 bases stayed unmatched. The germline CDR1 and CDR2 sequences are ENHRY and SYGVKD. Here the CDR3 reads CAISETGGNQPQHF. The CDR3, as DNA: TGTGCCATCAGTGAGACAGGGGGCAATCAGCCCCAGCATTTT.

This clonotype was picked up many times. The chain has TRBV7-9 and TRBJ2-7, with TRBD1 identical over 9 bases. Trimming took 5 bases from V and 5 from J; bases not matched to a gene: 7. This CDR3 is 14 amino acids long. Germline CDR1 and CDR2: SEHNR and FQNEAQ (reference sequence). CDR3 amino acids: CASSIRDRVDEQYF. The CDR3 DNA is TGTGCCAGCAGCATCAGGGACAGGGTGGACGAGCAGTACTTC.

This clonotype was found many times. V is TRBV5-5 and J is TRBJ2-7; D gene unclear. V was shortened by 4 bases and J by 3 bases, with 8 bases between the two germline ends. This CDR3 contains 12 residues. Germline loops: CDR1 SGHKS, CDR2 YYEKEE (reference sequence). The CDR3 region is CASSMGIYEQYF. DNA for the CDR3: TGTGCCAGCAGCATGGGGATCTACGAGCAGTACTTC.

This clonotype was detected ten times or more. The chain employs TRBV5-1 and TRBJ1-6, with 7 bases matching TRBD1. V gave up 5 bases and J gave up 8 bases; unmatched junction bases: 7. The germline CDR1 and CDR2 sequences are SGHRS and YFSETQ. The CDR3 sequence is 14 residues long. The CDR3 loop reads CASRRTGEYSPLHF. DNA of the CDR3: TGCGCCAGCAGACGGACAGGCGAATATTCACCCCTCCACTTT.